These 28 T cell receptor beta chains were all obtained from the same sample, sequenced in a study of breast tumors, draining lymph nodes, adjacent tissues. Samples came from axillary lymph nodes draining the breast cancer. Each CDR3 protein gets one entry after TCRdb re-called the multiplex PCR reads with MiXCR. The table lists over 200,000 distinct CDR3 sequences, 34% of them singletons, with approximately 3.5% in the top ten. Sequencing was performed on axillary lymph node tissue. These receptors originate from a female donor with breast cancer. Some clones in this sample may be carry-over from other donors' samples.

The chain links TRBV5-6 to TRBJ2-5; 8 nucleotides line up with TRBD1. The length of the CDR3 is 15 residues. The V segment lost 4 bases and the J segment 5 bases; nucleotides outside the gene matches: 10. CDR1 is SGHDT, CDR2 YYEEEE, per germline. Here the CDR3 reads CASSQLGTGFETQYF. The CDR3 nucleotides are TGTGCCAGCAGCCAACTAGGGACAGGATTCGAGACCCAGTACTTC.

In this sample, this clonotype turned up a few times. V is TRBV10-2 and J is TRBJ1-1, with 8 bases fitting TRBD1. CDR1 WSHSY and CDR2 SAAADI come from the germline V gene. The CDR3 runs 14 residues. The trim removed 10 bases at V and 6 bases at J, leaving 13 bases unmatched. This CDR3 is CATTRYRGVAEAFF. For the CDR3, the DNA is TGCGCCACAACGCGTTACAGGGGGGTGGCTGAAGCTTTCTTT.

CDR3 coding DNA: TGTGCCATCGGAAACAGGGACAGGGGAATGTTGGAGCCCACAGATACGCAGTATTTT. It specifies CAIGNRDRGMLEPTDTQYF. This chain connects TRBV10-3 to TRBJ2-3, with 10 bases lining up with TRBD1. There are 19 residues in the CDR3. Germline CDR1 is ENHRY and CDR2 is SYGVKD. The ends lost 8 bases at V and 2 bases at J; junction bases unmatched: 19.

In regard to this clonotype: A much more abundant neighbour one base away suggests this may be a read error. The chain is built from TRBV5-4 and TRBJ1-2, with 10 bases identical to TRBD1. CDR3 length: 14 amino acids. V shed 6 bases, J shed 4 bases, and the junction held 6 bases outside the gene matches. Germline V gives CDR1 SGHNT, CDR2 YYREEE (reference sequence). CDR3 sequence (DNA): TGTGCCAGCACCCGGACAGGGGGGACCTATGGCTACACCTTC. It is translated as CASTRTGGTYGYTF.

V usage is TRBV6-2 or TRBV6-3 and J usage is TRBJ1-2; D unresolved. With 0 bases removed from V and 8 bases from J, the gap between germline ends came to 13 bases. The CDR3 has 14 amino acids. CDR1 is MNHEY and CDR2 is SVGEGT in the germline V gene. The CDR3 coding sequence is TGTGCCAGCAGTTACTCGGTCAGAGAGGGCGGCTACACCTTC. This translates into CASSYSVREGGYTF.

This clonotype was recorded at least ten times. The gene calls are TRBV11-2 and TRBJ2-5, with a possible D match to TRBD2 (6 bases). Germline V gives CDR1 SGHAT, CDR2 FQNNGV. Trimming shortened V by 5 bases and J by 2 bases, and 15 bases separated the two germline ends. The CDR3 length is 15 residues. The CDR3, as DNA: TGTGCCAGCAGCCACCTAGGCGGGGCACAAGAGACCCAGTACTTC. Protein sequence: CASSHLGGAQETQYF.

The CDR3 spells CAISEPRLAFENEQFF. Here the CDR3 DNA reads TGTGCCATCAGTGAGCCCCGACTAGCTTTTGAAAATGAGCAGTTCTTC. The rearrangement links TRBV10-3 to TRBJ2-1; 7 positions match TRBD2. The CDR3 loop spans 16 amino acids. The junction had 11 bases not matched to a gene; V was cut back by 2 bases and J by 7 bases. Germline assignment: CDR1 ENHRY and CDR2 SYGVKD.

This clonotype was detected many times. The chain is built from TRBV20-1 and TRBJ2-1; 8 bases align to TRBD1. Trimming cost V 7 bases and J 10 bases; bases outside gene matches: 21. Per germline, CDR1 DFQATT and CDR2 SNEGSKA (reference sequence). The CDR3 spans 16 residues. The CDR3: CSGTGFLSGKTKEQFF. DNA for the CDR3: TGCAGTGGGACAGGGTTCCTTTCTGGGAAGACAAAGGAGCAGTTCTTC.

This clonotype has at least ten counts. CDR3 DNA: TGTGCCACCAGTGATAATCAGGGTAGGAGCACCGGGGAGCTGTTTTTT. Protein: CATSDNQGRSTGELFF. This chain uses TRBV24-1 with TRBJ2-2; D is possibly TRBD1 (5 bases). The germline V gene encodes CDR1 KGHDR and CDR2 SFDVKD. The CDR3 consists of 16 residues. The V end lost 3 bases, the J end lost 4 bases, and 14 bases lay between the germline ends.

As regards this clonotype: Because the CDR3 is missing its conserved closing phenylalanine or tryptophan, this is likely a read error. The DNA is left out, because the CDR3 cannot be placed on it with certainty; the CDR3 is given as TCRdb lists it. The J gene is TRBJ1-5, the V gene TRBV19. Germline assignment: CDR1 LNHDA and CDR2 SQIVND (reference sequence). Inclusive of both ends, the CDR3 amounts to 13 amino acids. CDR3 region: CASSIFGNQPQQA.

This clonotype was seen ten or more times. The CDR3 sequence: CAWSPSGTGQPQHF. DNA of the CDR3: TGTGCCTGGAGTCCGTCAGGGACGGGGCAGCCCCAGCATTTT. J is TRBJ1-5 and V is TRBV30; the D gene is possibly TRBD1 (5 bases). This CDR3 has 14 residues. Trimming left V 2 bases short and J 7 bases short, with 15 bases between. Germline V CDR1 and CDR2: GTSNPN, SVGIG (reference sequence). The whole variable domain, filled in from reference TRBV30 and TRBJ1-5, reads SQTIHQWPATLVQPVGSPLSLECTVEGTSNPNLYWYRQAAGRGLQLLFYSVGIGQISSEVPQNLSASRPQDRQFILSSKKLLLSDSGFYLCAWSPSGTGQPQHFGDGTRLSIL.

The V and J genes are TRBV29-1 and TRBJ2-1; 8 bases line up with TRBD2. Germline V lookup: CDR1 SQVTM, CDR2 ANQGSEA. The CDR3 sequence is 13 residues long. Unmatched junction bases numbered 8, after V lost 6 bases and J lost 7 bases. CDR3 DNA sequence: TGCAGCGTCGTTATCTTAGCGGGGAATGAGCAGTTCTTC. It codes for CSVVILAGNEQFF.

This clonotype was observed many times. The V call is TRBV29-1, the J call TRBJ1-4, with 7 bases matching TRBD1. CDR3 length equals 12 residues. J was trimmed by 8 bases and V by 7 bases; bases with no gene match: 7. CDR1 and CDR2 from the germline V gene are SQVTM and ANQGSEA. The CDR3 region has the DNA TGCAGCGGCGAACAGGGGAAAGAAAAACTGTTTTTT. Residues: CSGEQGKEKLFF.

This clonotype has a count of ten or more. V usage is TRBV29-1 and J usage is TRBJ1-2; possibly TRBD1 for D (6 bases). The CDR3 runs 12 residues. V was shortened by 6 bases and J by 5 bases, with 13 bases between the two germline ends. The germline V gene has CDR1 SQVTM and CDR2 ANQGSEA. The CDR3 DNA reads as TGCAGCGTCGCGGACAGCTCATATGGCTACACCTTC. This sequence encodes CSVADSSYGYTF.

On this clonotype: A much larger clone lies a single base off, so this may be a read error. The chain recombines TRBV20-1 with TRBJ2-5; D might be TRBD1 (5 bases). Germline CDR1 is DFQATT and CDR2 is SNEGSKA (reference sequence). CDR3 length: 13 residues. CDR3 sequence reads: CGAAPRVQETQYF. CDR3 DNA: TGCGGTGCTGCCCCCAGGGTTCAAGAGACCCAGTACTTC.

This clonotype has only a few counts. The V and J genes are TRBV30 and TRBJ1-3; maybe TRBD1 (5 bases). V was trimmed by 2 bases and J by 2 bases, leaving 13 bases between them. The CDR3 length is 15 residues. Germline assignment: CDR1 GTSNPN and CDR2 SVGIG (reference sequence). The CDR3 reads CAWSQGTVTGNTIYF. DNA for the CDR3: TGTGCCTGGAGTCAAGGGACCGTCACTGGAAACACCATATATTTT. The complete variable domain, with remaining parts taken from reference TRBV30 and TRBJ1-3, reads SQTIHQWPATLVQPVGSPLSLECTVEGTSNPNLYWYRQAAGRGLQLLFYSVGIGQISSEVPQNLSASRPQDRQFILSSKKLLLSDSGFYLCAWSQGTVTGNTIYFGEGSWLTVV.

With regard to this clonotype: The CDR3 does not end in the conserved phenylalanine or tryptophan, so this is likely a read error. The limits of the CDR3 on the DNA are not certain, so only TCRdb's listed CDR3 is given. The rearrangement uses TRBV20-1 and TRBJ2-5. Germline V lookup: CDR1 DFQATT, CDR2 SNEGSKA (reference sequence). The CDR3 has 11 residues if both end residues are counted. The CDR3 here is CSARDRSARTP.

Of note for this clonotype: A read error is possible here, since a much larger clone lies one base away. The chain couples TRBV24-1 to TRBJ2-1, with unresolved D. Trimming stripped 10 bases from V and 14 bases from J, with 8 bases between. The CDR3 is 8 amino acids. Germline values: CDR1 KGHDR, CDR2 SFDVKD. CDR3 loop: CATAKEFF. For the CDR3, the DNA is TGTGCCACGGCCAAGGAGTTCTTC.

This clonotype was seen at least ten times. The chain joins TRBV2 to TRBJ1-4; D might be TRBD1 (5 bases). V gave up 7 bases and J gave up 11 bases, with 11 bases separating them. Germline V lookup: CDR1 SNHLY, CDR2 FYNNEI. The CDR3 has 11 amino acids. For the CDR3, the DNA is TGTGCCAGCACTGGGGGATCTAAACTGTTTTTT. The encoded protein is CASTGGSKLFF.

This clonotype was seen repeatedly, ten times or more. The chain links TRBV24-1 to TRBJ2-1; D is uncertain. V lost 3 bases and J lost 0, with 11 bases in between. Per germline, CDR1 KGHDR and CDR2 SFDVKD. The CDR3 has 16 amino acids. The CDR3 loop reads CATSDRKGFSYNEQFF. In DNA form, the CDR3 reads TGTGCCACCAGTGATCGAAAAGGCTTCTCCTACAATGAGCAGTTCTTC.

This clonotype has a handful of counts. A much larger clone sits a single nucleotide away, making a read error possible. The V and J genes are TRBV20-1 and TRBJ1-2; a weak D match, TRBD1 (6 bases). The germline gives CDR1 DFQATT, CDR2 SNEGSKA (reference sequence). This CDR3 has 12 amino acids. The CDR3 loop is CSARTDNYGSTF. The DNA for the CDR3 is TGCAGTGCAAGGACAGATAACTATGGCTCCACCTTC.

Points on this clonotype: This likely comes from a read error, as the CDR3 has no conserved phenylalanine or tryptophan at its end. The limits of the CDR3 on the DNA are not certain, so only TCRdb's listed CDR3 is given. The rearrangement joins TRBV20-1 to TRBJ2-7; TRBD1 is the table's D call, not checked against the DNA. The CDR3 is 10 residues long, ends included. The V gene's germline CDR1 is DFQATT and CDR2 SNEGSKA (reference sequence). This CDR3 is CSARQGGKTS.

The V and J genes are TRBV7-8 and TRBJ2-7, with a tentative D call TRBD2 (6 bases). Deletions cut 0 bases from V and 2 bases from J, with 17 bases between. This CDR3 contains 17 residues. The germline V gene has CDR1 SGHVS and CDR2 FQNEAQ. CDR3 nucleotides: TGTGCCAGCAGCTTAGCGCGTTTCAGCGGGCGGGCCTACGAGCAGTACTTC. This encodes CASSLARFSGRAYEQYF.

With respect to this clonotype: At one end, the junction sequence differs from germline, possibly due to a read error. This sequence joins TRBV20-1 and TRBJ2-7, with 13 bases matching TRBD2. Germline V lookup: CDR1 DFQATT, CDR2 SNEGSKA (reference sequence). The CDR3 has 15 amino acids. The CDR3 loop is CSARTSGGTSYEQYF. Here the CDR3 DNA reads TGCAGCGCTAGGACTAGCGGGGGCACCTCCTACGAGCAGTACTTC.

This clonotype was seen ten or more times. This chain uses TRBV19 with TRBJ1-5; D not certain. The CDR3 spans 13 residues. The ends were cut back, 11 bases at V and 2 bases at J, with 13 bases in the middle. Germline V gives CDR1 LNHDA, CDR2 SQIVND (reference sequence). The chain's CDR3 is CAAKNSGNQPQHF. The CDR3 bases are TGTGCCGCTAAGAACAGCGGCAATCAGCCCCAGCATTTT.

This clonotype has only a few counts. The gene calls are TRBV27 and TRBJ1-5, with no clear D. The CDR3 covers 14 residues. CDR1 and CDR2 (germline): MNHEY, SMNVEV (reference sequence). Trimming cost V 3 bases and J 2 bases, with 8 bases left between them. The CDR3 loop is CASSLVLGNQPQHF. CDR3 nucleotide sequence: TGTGCCAGCAGTTTGGTGCTAGGCAATCAGCCCCAGCATTTT.

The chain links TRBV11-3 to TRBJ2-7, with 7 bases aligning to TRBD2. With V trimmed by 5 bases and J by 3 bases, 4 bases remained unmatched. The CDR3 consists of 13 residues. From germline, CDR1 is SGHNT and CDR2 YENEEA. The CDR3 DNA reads TGTGCCAGCAGCGTACAGCGGGACTACGAGCAGTACTTC. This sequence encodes CASSVQRDYEQYF. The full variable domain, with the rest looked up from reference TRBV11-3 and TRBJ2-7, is EAGVVQSPRYKIIEKKQPVAFWCNPISGHNTLYWYLQNLGQGPELLIRYENEEAVDDSQLPKDRFSAERLKGVDSTLKIQPAELGDSAVYLCASSVQRDYEQYFGPGTRLTVT.

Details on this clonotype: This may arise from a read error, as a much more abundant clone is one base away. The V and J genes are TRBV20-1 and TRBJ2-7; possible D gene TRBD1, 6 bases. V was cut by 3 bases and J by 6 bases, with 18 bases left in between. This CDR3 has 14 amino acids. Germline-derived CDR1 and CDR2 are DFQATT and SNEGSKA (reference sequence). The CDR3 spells CSASRQALMTEQYF. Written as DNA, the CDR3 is TGCAGTGCTAGTAGACAGGCACTGATGACCGAGCAGTACTTC.